Included here is one T cell receptor (beta chain) sequence, with context. This entry belongs to a study of cytomegalovirus exposure and HLA in healthy donors. In the PCR, 60 Vbeta and 13 Jbeta primers were used. Libraries were prepared by immunoSEQ multiplex PCR; TCRdb keeps only in-frame clonotypes and omits some of them. The sample contains about 200,000 clones, 81% of which appear only once. Losses at the gene ends were 5 bases for V and 6 bases for J; bases not matched to a gene: 10. The length of the CDR3 is 16 residues. The receptor was isolated from a man between 18 and 35 years old in good health and CMV-seronegative. The V gene is TRBV5-3, the J gene TRBJ2-2; 10 nucleotides agree with TRBD2. TRBV5-3 is known as an ORF, though its function is uncertain. Material: PBMCs. CDR3 in DNA: TGTGCCAGAAGATACGGCCTAGCGGGGGTTTCCGGGGAGCTGTTTTTT. Translating it yields CARRYGLAGVSGELFF.